This TCR beta chain was sequenced in a study of blood T cell repertoires in COVID-19. Across the whole study: Nucleic acid was either cDNA or gDNA, and it came from T cells, B-cell-depleted T cells, or PBMCs.

The protocol was immunoSEQ multiplex PCR, while the TCRdb copy is restricted to in-frame clones and leaves out a portion. The sample consists of about 270,000 clones, more than 70% of them appearing once. Sequenced sample: peripheral blood. This receptor was obtained from a woman aged 18-29 years with acute or convalescent COVID-19.

CDR3: CASSQDLPVPSSGSSRETQYF. CDR3 DNA sequence: TGTGCCAGCAGCCAAGATCTCCCGGTACCTTCCAGCGGGAGTAGTAGGGAGACCCAGTACTTC. This chain uses TRBV3-1 (or the pseudogene TRBV3-2) with TRBJ2-5, with TRBD2 identical over 8 bases. The CDR3 loop spans 21 amino acids. Germline V gene lookup returns CDR1 LGHDT and CDR2 YNNKEL (reference sequence). The junction had 23 bases not matched to a gene; V was cut back by 0 bases and J by 5 bases.